The TCR beta chain described here comes from a study of T cell repertoires in cytomegalovirus infection. Note on this clonotype: Its cognate antigen is unknown.

The CDR3 has 14 amino acids. Germline V gene sequence: CDR1 KGHSH, CDR2 LQKENI. V was trimmed by 3 bases and J by 4 bases, leaving 12 bases between them. Findings and limits, study-wide: Clonotypes of TCR beta that were HLA-C-restricted and CMV-specific dominated the ex vivo response.

TCRdb re-called the reads with MiXCR, one entry per CDR3 protein. The top ten hold approximately 20% of the sample, which has 250,000 to 300,000 distinct CDR3 sequences, about 20% seen once. The rearrangement uses TRBV18 and TRBJ2-5; D unresolved. This receptor was taken from a human donor in good health (CMV status not recorded). Some clones in this sample may be carry-over from other donors' samples. The sample consisted of cultured PBMCs, taken from culture after CMV antigen stimulation. CDR3 residues: CASSPVPGLETQYF. The CDR3, as DNA: TGTGCCAGCTCACCTGTCCCTGGCTTAGAGACCCAGTACTTC.